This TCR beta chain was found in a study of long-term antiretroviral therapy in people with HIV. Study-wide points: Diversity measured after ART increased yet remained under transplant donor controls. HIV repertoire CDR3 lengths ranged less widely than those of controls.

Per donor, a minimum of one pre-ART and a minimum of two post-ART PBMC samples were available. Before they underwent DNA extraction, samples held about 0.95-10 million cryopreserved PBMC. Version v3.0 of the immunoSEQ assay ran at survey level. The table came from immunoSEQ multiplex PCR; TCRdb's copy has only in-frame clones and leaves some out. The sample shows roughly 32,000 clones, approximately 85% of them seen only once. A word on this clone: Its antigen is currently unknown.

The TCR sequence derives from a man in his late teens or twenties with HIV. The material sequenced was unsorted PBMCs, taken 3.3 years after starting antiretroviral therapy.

This CDR3 reads CASSKRRGAWGNTIYF. CDR3 coding DNA: TGTGCCAGCAGCAAAAGGCGGGGGGCTTGGGGGAACACCATATATTTT. The rearrangement uses TRBV21-1 and TRBJ1-3. TRBV21-1 represents a pseudogene. This CDR3 region has 16 residues.